This is a list of T cell receptor beta chains from one sample in a study of blood T cell repertoires in COVID-19. Profiled with immunoSEQ multiplex PCR; TCRdb holds only in-frame clones, not every one. The table has around 300,000 clones, more than 80% seen once; the top ten hold less than 3%. Sequenced sample: peripheral blood. All receptors derive from a woman in her twenties or thirties with active or convalescent COVID-19. CDR3s include the opening cysteine and the closing phenylalanine or tryptophan. The order of the fields is D gene, V gene, J gene, clone size, CDR3 DNA, CDR3 protein. D genes are given only for firm matches. Not every row has a clone size; where given, it reads once, few, many or a size class.

NA,TRBV21-1,TRBJ2-1,NA,TGTGCCAGCAGCATACAGGGTGGTGAGCAGTTCTTC,CASSIQGGEQFF
NA,TRBV19,TRBJ1-2,few,TGTGCCAGTAGCAAGGGAGAAGCAGCAAGTTTTTCCTATGGCTACACCTTC,CASSKGEAASFSYGYTF
NA,TRBV15,TRBJ1-1,few,TGTGCCACCAGCAACGACCCTCTTTGGAGCACTGAAGCTTTCTTT,CATSNDPLWSTEAFF
TRBD1,TRBV9,TRBJ1-1,NA,TGTGCCAGCAGCCAGGGACAGGGGACCCCGAACACTGAAGCTTTCTTT,CASSQGQGTPNTEAFF
NA,TRBV7-2,TRBJ1-3,NA,TGTGCCAGCAGCTTAGAGAACTACTCTGGAAACACCATATATTTT,CASSLENYSGNTIYF
NA,TRBV3-1/TRBV3-2,TRBJ2-3,NA,TGTGCCAGCGCAAGGGACTTCAGCACAGATACGCAGTATTTT,CASARDFSTDTQYF
NA,TRBV7-9,TRBJ1-3,NA,TGTGCCAGCAGCTTACAGGGAAACACCATATATTTT,CASSLQGNTIYF
NA,TRBV7-2,TRBJ1-2,NA,TGTGCCAGCAGCCCCCAAGCAGGGTATGGCTACACCTTC,CASSPQAGYGYTF
TRBD2,TRBV5-1,TRBJ2-2,NA,TGCGCCAGCAGTAGGGAGGGACCTCTAATCCCCGGGGAGCTGTTTTTT,CASSREGPLIPGELFF
TRBD1,TRBV6-5,TRBJ2-7,NA,TGTGCCAGCACTAGGACAGGGGGCTCCTACGAGCAGTACTTC,CASTRTGGSYEQYF